This note documents a single T cell receptor (beta chain) sequence. Its target is unknown. This specimen comes from a study of vaccination and CD4 T cells after COVID-19. The treatment denotes: approximately nine-day PBMC culture with coronavirus spike peptide pools or control peptides (ViraFEST assay). Positive PCR tests dated from March to December 2020, predating US Alpha, Beta and Delta variants. An Oncomine TCR Beta short-read assay was used to sequence the DNA from cultured CD4+ T cells. TCRdb analysed the PCR reads with MiXCR anew, one entry per CDR3 protein. The sample shows about 13,000 distinct CDR3 sequences, around 42% of them seen only once. The length of the CDR3 is 18 residues. Unmatched junction bases numbered 12, after V lost 3 bases and J lost 1 base. The germline V gene encodes CDR1 MNHEY and CDR2 SVGAGI.

The source of this sequence is a human donor who had recovered from COVID-19. This specimen was CD4+ T cells from blood, cultured in vitro, taken before SARS-CoV-2 vaccination. J is TRBJ1-5 and V is TRBV6-5, with TRBD1 identical over 7 bases. As DNA, the CDR3 is TGTGCCAGCAGTTATTCCACCCCCGACAGGGACAGCAATCAGCCCCAGCATTTT. Its protein product is CASSYSTPDRDSNQPQHF.